Listed below are T cell receptor beta chains from one sample, sequenced in a study of shared clonotypes between healthy human individuals. TCRdb's copy holds only in-frame clones and misses some; the assay was immunoSEQ multiplex PCR. The sample lists 1.5 million to 2.5 million clones, just under 95% seen once, with more than 0.95% in the top ten. The specimen was naive CD8+ T cells sorted from blood. The receptor set was obtained from a man between 18 and 35 years old in good health. The CDR3 runs from the conserved cysteine through the conserved F or W. Each record gives: V gene, D gene, clone size, J gene, CDR3 DNA, CDR3 protein. A D gene is named only where the DNA matches it firmly. Clone size is given for some rows only: seen once, a few or many times, or a class if the clone is expanded.

v_gene: TRBV27
d_gene: .
abundance: .
j_gene: TRBJ1-6
CDR3nt: TGTGCCAGCAGCATTGGGGCTGCACCGGATTCACCCCTCCACTTT
CDR3aa: CASSIGAAPDSPLHF

v_gene: TRBV27
d_gene: .
abundance: once
j_gene: TRBJ2-7
CDR3nt: TGTGCCAGCAGTGTATTCGCGGGGGCTGGGTTCTACGAGCAGTACTTC
CDR3aa: CASSVFAGAGFYEQYF

v_gene: TRBV5-6
d_gene: .
abundance: .
j_gene: TRBJ2-7
CDR3nt: TGTGCCAGCAGCTTGTGGGGCAACGAGCAGTACTTC
CDR3aa: CASSLWGNEQYF

v_gene: TRBV2
d_gene: .
abundance: .
j_gene: TRBJ2-2
CDR3nt: TGTGCCAGCAGTCCCGGTAGGGGTAACACCGGGGAGCTGTTTTTT
CDR3aa: CASSPGRGNTGELFF

v_gene: TRBV5-6
d_gene: .
abundance: .
j_gene: TRBJ2-1
CDR3nt: TGTGCCAGCAGCGCTGGAGCTTACAATGAGCAGTTCTTC
CDR3aa: CASSAGAYNEQFF

v_gene: TRBV4-3
d_gene: TRBD2
abundance: .
j_gene: TRBJ2-2
CDR3nt: TGCGCCAGCAGCCAAGATTGGGCTAGCGGAAGACACACCGGGGAGCTGTTTTTT
CDR3aa: CASSQDWASGRHTGELFF

v_gene: TRBV27
d_gene: .
abundance: once
j_gene: TRBJ2-2
CDR3nt: TGTGCCAGCAGTTTATCGATAGGGGCAGGAGGGGAGCTGTTTTTT
CDR3aa: CASSLSIGAGGELFF

v_gene: TRBV7-9
d_gene: .
abundance: .
j_gene: TRBJ1-4
CDR3nt: TGTGCCAGCAGCTCAAACCGGGACGGCGCAACTAATGAAAAACTGTTTTTT
CDR3aa: CASSSNRDGATNEKLFF

v_gene: TRBV11-2
d_gene: .
abundance: .
j_gene: TRBJ1-1
CDR3nt: TGTGCCAGCAGCTTAGGATATGGGAACACTGAAGCTTTCTTT
CDR3aa: CASSLGYGNTEAFF

v_gene: TRBV11-3
d_gene: TRBD2
abundance: .
j_gene: TRBJ2-7
CDR3nt: TGTGCCAGCAGCGGCGGGAGCGACCCCTACGAGCAGTACTTC
CDR3aa: CASSGGSDPYEQYF